The rows below give T cell receptor beta chains drawn from one sample of a study of blood T cell repertoires in COVID-19. Generated by immunoSEQ multiplex PCR, the TCRdb table keeps only in-frame clones and is missing some. The sample lists 150,000 to 200,000 clones, 82% occurring once. The sample comprised peripheral blood. The origin of the receptors is a woman older than 75 with active or convalescent COVID-19. Both conserved end residues are part of each CDR3. A D gene is named only where the DNA matches it firmly. Clone size is stated in some rows and not others, as once, few, many or a class when expanded.

abundance	d_gene	len	v_gene	j_gene	CDR3aa	CDR3nt
-	-	17	TRBV15	TRBJ1-1	CATSGDRTAPRVTEAFF	TGTGCCACCAGCGGGGATAGGACAGCACCAAGGGTCACTGAAGCTTTCTTT
-	-	16	TRBV19	TRBJ1-3	CASSMETAHSGNTIYF	TGTGCCAGTAGTATGGAGACAGCGCACTCTGGAAACACCATATATTTT
-	TRBD1	14	TRBV7-2	TRBJ2-5	CASSPDRVQETQYF	TGTGCCAGCAGCCCCGACAGGGTCCAAGAGACCCAGTACTTC
once	-	16	TRBV4-1	TRBJ1-1	CASSPKTGPLNTEAFF	TGCGCCAGCAGCCCTAAGACAGGTCCCCTGAACACTGAAGCTTTCTTT
-	-	15	TRBV5-1	TRBJ1-1	CASSYVTGGNTEAFF	TGCGCCAGCAGCTACGTGACAGGAGGGAACACTGAAGCTTTCTTT
-	TRBD1	16	TRBV24-1	TRBJ2-5	CATSDWGTGVMETQYF	TGTGCCACCAGTGATTGGGGGACAGGGGTTATGGAGACCCAGTACTTC
-	-	18	TRBV4-1	TRBJ2-3	CASSQDPELAGGTDTQYF	TGCGCCAGCAGCCAAGACCCGGAACTGGCCGGGGGCACAGATACGCAGTATTTT